This T cell receptor beta chain appears in the sequencing data of a study of blood T cell repertoires in COVID-19. Study in general: Samples representing acute and convalescent COVID-19 were sourced from the United States, Italy and Spain.

Methods used by the authors: Estimates of nucleated cell counts were drawn from the amplification of reference gene primers. The data were produced by immunoSEQ multiplex PCR, yet TCRdb's version contains in-frame clones alone and is incomplete. Clone size and the V and J calls come from that table; the DNA yielded D and trimming. The table has approximately 54,000 clones, 75% to 95% seen once. The sequence came from a woman in her forties with active COVID-19. What was sequenced was peripheral blood.

CDR3 amino acids: CASSKERVTRNSPLHF. In DNA, the CDR3 is TGTGCCAGCAGCAAAGAACGGGTAACAAGAAATTCACCCCTCCACTTT. The chain uses TRBV21-1 and TRBJ1-6. TRBV21-1 is labeled a pseudogene. The CDR3 contains 16 residues.